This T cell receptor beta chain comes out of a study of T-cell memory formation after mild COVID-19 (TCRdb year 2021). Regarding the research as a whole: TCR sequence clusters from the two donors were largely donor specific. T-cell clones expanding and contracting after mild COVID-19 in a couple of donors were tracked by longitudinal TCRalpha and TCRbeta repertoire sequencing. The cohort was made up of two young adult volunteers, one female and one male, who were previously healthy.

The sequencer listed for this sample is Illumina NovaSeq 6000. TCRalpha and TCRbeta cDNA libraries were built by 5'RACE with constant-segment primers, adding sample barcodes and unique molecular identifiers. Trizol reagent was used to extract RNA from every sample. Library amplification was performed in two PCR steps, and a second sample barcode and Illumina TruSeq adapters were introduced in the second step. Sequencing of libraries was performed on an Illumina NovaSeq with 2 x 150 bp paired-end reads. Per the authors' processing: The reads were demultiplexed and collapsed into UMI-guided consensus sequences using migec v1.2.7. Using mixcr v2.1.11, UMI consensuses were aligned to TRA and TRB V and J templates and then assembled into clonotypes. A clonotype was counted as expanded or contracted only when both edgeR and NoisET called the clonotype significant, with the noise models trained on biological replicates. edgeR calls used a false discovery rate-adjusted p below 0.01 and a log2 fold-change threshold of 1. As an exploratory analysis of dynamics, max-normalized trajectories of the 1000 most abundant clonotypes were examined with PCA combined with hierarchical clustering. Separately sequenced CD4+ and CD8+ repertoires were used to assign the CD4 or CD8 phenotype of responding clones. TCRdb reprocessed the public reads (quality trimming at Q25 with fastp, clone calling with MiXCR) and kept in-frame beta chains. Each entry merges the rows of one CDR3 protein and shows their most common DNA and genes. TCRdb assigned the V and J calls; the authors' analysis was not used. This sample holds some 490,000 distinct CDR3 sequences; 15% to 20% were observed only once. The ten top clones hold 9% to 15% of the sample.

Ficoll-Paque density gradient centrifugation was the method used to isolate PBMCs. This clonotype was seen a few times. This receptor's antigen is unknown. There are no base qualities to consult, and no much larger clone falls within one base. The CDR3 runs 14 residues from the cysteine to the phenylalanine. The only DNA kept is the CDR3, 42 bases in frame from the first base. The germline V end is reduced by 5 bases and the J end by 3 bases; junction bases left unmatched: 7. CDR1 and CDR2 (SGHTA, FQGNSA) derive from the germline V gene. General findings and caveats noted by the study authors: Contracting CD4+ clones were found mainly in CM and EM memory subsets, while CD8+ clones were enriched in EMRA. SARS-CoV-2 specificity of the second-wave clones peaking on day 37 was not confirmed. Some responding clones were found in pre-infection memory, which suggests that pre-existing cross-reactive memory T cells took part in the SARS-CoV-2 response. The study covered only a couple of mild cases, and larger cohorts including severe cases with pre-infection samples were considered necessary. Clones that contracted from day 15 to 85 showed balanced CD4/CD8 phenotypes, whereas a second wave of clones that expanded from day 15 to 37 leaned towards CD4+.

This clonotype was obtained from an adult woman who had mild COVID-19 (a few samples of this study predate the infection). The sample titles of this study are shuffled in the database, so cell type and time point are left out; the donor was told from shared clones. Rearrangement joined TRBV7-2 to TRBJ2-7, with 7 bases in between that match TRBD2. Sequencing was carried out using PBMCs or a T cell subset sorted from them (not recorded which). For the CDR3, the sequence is CASSLGEGDYEQYF. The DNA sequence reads TGTGCCAGCAGCCTGGGGGAGGGAGACTACGAGCAGTACTTC. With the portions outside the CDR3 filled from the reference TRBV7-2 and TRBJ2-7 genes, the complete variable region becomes GAGVSQSPSNKVTEKGKDVELRCDPISGHTALYWYRQSLGQGLEFLIYFQGNSAPDKSGLPSDRFSAERTGGSVSTLTIQRTQQEDSAVYLCASSLGEGDYEQYFGPGTRLTVT.